A single sample is the source of the 25 T cell receptor beta chains below, sequenced in a study of OX40 agonist ivuxolimab in advanced cancers. The library relied on the immunoSEQ multiplex PCR assay. TCRdb limited this immuneACCESS table to in-frame rearrangements with V and J called. A share of clones is missing; checked studies link under half to unresolved V genes, and the rest is unexplained. The sample contains about 93,000 clones, 80% to 90% of them found a single time. The ten largest clonotypes hold approximately 0.36% of the sample. Sequencing was performed on CD4+ or CD8+ T cells sorted from blood, taken in a trial of the OX40 agonist ivuxolimab. The receptor source for this set is an adult with an advanced solid tumor such as melanoma, head and neck, liver or kidney cancer.

V usage is TRBV6-5 and J usage is TRBJ1-2; D is perhaps TRBD1 (5 bases). V was shortened by 7 bases and J by 2 bases, with 17 bases between the two germline ends. Germline V lookup: CDR1 MNHEY, CDR2 SVGAGI. CDR3 length: 15 amino acids. This chain's CDR3 is CASKKGTHPNYGYTF. The CDR3 DNA reads TGTGCCAGCAAAAAGGGGACTCACCCCAACTATGGCTACACCTTC.

The chain couples TRBV27 to TRBJ1-1, with a tentative D call TRBD1 (6 bases). Per the germline V gene, CDR1 is MNHEY and CDR2 is SMNVEV (reference sequence). CDR3 size: 15 residues. Trimming took 6 bases from V and 0 from J, leaving 14 bases between them. The CDR3 nucleotides read TGTGCCAGCAGCCGTTCGGGACACTTGAACACTGAAGCTTTCTTT. It is translated as CASSRSGHLNTEAFF.

This clone was recorded only once. CDR3 in DNA: TGTGCCAGCAGCGCGGGACAGGGCCGTAGTTATTCACCCCTCCACTTT. Protein product: CASSAGQGRSYSPLHF. The V gene is TRBV5-4, the J gene TRBJ1-6; TRBD1 aligns across 9 bases. Germline V gene data show CDR1 as SGHNT and CDR2 as YYREEE (reference sequence). This CDR3 has 16 residues. The ends lost 4 bases at V and 8 bases at J; junction bases unmatched: 10.

The chain is built from TRBV7-8 and TRBJ2-3; 8 bases are a match to TRBD2. This CDR3 is built from 17 residues. Looked up from germline, CDR1 is SGHVS and CDR2 is FQNEAQ. V lost 4 bases to trimming and J lost 0 bases; unmatched junction nucleotides: 9. CDR3 residues: CASSSLPASGSTDTQYF. CDR3 in DNA: TGTGCCAGCAGCTCACTGCCGGCTAGCGGGAGCACAGATACGCAGTATTTT.

This rearrangement joins TRBV19 to TRBJ1-4, with 10 bases that match TRBD1. Germline trimming cut 5 bases from V and 5 bases from J; bases unmatched to any gene: 5. Germline CDR1 LNHDA, CDR2 SQIVND (reference sequence). This CDR3 has 15 amino acids. For the CDR3, the DNA is TGTGCCAGTAGTTTCCGGGACAGGGGAAATGAAAAACTGTTTTTT. Its protein product is CASSFRDRGNEKLFF. The whole variable domain, filled in from reference TRBV19 and TRBJ1-4, reads DGGITQSPKYLFRKEGQNVTLSCEQNLNHDAMYWYRQDPGQGLRLIYYSQIVNDFQKGDIAEGYSVSREKKESFPLTVTSAQKNPTAFYLCASSFRDRGNEKLFFGSGTQLSVL.

This chain connects TRBV11-2 to TRBJ1-2; tentative D call: TRBD1 (6 bases). Trimming left V 2 bases short and J 7 bases short, with 20 bases between. This CDR3 spans 16 amino acids. The germline V gene encodes CDR1 SGHAT and CDR2 FQNNGV. The CDR3 loop reads CASSLYRSRGASGYTF. The CDR3 DNA reads TGTGCCAGCAGCTTATACCGATCTCGGGGGGCATCTGGCTACACCTTC.

This rearrangement joins TRBV28 to TRBJ2-7; 13 bases are shared with TRBD2. Germline assignment: CDR1 MDHEN and CDR2 SYDVKM. CDR3 size: 16 residues. Losses at the gene ends were 9 bases for V and 3 bases for J; bases not matched to a gene: 11. The CDR3 DNA follows: TGTGCCAGTCAATCTAAATGGACTAGCGGGAGCTACGAGCAGTACTTC. This gives the protein CASQSKWTSGSYEQYF. The full variable domain, with the rest looked up from reference TRBV28 and TRBJ2-7, is DVKVTQSSRYLVKRTGEKVFLECVQDMDHENMFWYRQDPGLGLRLIYFSYDVKMKEKGDIPEGYSVSREKKERFSLILESASTNQTSMYLCASQSKWTSGSYEQYFGPGTRLTVT.

Only one count was recorded for this clone. CDR3 DNA: TGTGCCAGCAGTGGATGGACTAGCGGGAGGGCAGGTAATGAGCAGTTCTTC. Translation: CASSGWTSGRAGNEQFF. The V call is TRBV6-1, the J call TRBJ2-1, with TRBD2 identical over 15 bases. Germline CDR1 is MNHNS and CDR2 is SASEGT. V lost 4 bases, J lost 7 bases, and 8 bases stayed unmatched. This CDR3 comprises 17 residues.

This clone came up once. The chain joins TRBV18 to TRBJ2-3; no reliable D call. This CDR3 comprises 13 residues. V lost 2 bases and J 0 bases, leaving 3 bases between the germline ends. Germline V CDR1 and CDR2: KGHSH, LQKENI. The CDR3 DNA follows: TGTGCCAGCTCACCAACTAGCACAGATACGCAGTATTTT. Its translation is CASSPTSTDTQYF. Filled out from reference TRBV18 and TRBJ2-3, the complete variable domain reads NAGVMQNPRHLVRRRGQEARLRCSPMKGHSHVYWYRQLPEEGLKFMVYLQKENIIDESGMPKERFSAEFPKEGPSILRIQQVVRGDSAAYFCASSPTSTDTQYFGPGTRLTVL.

J is TRBJ1-1 and V is TRBV10-3, with TRBD1 matching 7 bases. J lost 5 bases, V lost 0 bases, and 9 bases had no gene match. The CDR3 spans 16 residues. CDR1 ENHRY and CDR2 SYGVKD come from the germline V gene. The CDR3 region is CAISESRTGVGTEAFF. CDR3 DNA sequence: TGTGCCATCAGTGAGTCCAGAACAGGGGTTGGGACTGAAGCTTTCTTT.

The V call is TRBV9, the J call TRBJ1-2; 8 nucleotides align to TRBD1. The CDR3 has 18 amino acids. Trimming cost V 1 base and J 5 bases; bases outside gene matches: 16. Looked up from germline, CDR1 is SGDLS and CDR2 is YYNGEE. The chain's CDR3 is CASSVSGQGTGIRYGYTF. CDR3 DNA: TGTGCCAGCAGCGTATCAGGACAGGGAACGGGGATAAGATATGGCTACACCTTC.

V usage is TRBV19 and J usage is TRBJ2-1; 11 bases fit TRBD2. CDR3 length equals 16 residues. Germline V gene lookup returns CDR1 LNHDA and CDR2 SQIVND (reference sequence). The ends lost 3 bases at V and 8 bases at J; junction bases unmatched: 9. This CDR3 is CASSISGRAWEDEQFF. As DNA, the CDR3 is TGTGCCAGTAGTATTAGCGGGAGGGCCTGGGAGGATGAGCAGTTCTTC.

The J gene is TRBJ2-1, the V gene TRBV14; D is perhaps TRBD2 (6 bases). There are 15 residues in the CDR3. Trimming cost V 4 bases and J 0 bases, with 10 bases left between them. Germline CDR1 reads SGHDN; CDR2 reads FVKESK. Here the CDR3 reads CASSRELASYNEQFF. Here the CDR3 DNA reads TGTGCCAGCAGCCGAGAACTAGCCTCCTACAATGAGCAGTTCTTC.

The chain recombines TRBV5-5 with TRBJ1-2; no clear D gene. CDR3 length equals 13 residues. Germline CDR1 SGHKS, CDR2 YYEKEE (reference sequence). Between the trimmed V and J ends, which lost 5 bases and 8 bases, there was a span of 16 bases. This CDR3 is CASRMGGEGGYTF. The CDR3, as DNA: TGTGCCAGCAGAATGGGCGGCGAGGGAGGCTACACCTTC.

V is TRBV5-6 and J is TRBJ2-2; D unresolved. The V and J ends lost 0 bases and 0 bases respectively, with 6 bases between them. CDR3 length equals 15 residues. CDR1 and CDR2 (germline): SGHDT, YYEEEE. The CDR3 bases are TGTGCCAGCAGCTTGGTGCACGCGAACACCGGGGAGCTGTTTTTT. Protein: CASSLVHANTGELFF.

The V gene is TRBV21-1, the J gene TRBJ2-7; TRBD2 is the table's D call, not checked against the DNA. TRBV21-1 is assigned pseudogene status. CDR3 length equals 15 residues. This chain's CDR3 is CASSKTSGRAYEQYF. The CDR3 nucleotides read TGTGCCAGCAGCAAGACTAGCGGGAGGGCCTACGAGCAGTACTTC.

V gene TRBV6-6 combines with J gene TRBJ1-5; D is undetermined. Germline V lookup: CDR1 MNHNY, CDR2 SVGAGI (reference sequence). V gave up 4 bases and J gave up 6 bases, with 7 bases separating them. There are 12 residues in the CDR3. The CDR3 DNA sequence: TGTGCCAGCAGTTTCCTGCGTCAGCCCCAGCATTTT. Translated, it gives CASSFLRQPQHF.

The count of this clone is one. The chain employs TRBV28 and TRBJ2-2; 9 nucleotides agree with TRBD2. V dropped 4 bases and J dropped 2; count of bases not matched to a gene: 11. The CDR3 has 18 amino acids. CDR1 is MDHEN, CDR2 SYDVKM, per germline. CDR3 coding DNA: TGTGCCAGCAGTTCCCCGGGTAGCGGGGGTAGTAACACCGGGGAGCTGTTTTTT. Translating gives CASSSPGSGGSNTGELFF.

The chain combines TRBV7-6 with TRBJ2-1; TRBD2 is a possible D gene (5 bases). The CDR3 is 16 residues long. V was shortened by 1 base and J by 2 bases, with 12 bases between the two germline ends. CDR1 and CDR2 from the germline V gene are SGHVS and FNYEAQ. The CDR3 DNA sequence: TGTGCCAGCAGCTTAGTATTGAGGGCTGCCTACAATGAGCAGTTCTTC. Protein product: CASSLVLRAAYNEQFF.

The chain is built from TRBV6-1 and TRBJ1-1; possibly TRBD1 for D (6 bases). This CDR3 has 15 amino acids. The V end was cut by 9 bases, the J end by 4 bases, with 21 bases between. From germline, CDR1 is MNHNS and CDR2 SASEGT. This CDR3 reads CASRTVPGEGTEAFF. CDR3 bases: TGTGCCAGTCGGACAGTCCCTGGCGAGGGCACTGAAGCTTTCTTT.

The chain carries TRBV19 and TRBJ2-1; 8 bases line up with TRBD2. Germline values: CDR1 LNHDA, CDR2 SQIVND (reference sequence). CDR3 length: 16 residues. J gave up 8 bases and V 7 bases, and 16 bases lay outside the gene matches. In nucleotides, the CDR3 is TGTGCCAGTACCCCGGGAGGGAACAGGGTCTTCGATGAGCAGTTCTTC. Translated: CASTPGGNRVFDEQFF.

The chain joins TRBV7-2 to TRBJ2-7, with D unresolved. This CDR3 is built from 15 residues. V dropped 5 bases and J dropped 3 bases, with 17 bases sitting between them. Germline assignment: CDR1 SGHTA and CDR2 FQGNSA. CDR3 loop: CASSRRYQSHYEQYF. The CDR3 DNA sequence: TGTGCCAGCAGCAGAAGGTACCAGTCCCACTACGAGCAGTACTTC.

J is TRBJ1-2 and V is TRBV19, with a weak D call TRBD1 (5 bases). Trimming stripped 1 base from V and 0 bases from J, with 9 bases between. CDR3 size: 15 residues. The germline CDR1 and CDR2 sequences are LNHDA and SQIVND (reference sequence). The CDR3 loop reads CASSIGGTANYGYTF. The DNA for the CDR3 is TGTGCCAGTAGTATAGGGGGCACAGCTAACTATGGCTACACCTTC.

This clone was seen a single time. This rearrangement joins TRBV7-2 to TRBJ2-3, with D maybe TRBD1 (6 bases). Trimming stripped 7 bases from V and 0 bases from J, with 20 bases between. This CDR3 is 17 amino acids long. CDR1 SGHTA and CDR2 FQGNSA come from the germline V gene. CDR3 DNA: TGTGCCAGCACCAGGGGACGGACTGTTACTAGCACAGATACGCAGTATTTT. Its protein is CASTRGRTVTSTDTQYF.

The rearrangement uses TRBV7-2 and TRBJ2-1, with D possibly TRBD2 on 5 matching bases. The CDR3 has 13 residues. V gave up 5 bases and J gave up 6 bases, with 11 bases separating them. CDR1 is SGHTA and CDR2 is FQGNSA in the germline V gene. The CDR3 DNA is TGTGCCAGCAGCCCAGGACTTCGCAATGAGCAGTTCTTC. Translation: CASSPGLRNEQFF.